The 21 T cell receptor beta chains given below trace back to one sample, sequenced in a study of beta chain features in type 1 diabetes. Reverse transcription of all isolated RNA meant that expressed TCRB transcripts were sequenced. Clones were read by immunoSEQ multiplex PCR, and TCRdb kept only the in-frame ones, dropping some. This table holds about 150,000 clones, over 8.5% found once. The specimen sequenced was central memory CD4+ T cells from blood. The source of these receptors is a man between 18 and 29 years old in good health.

The chain links TRBV29-1 to TRBJ1-2, with 12 bases that match TRBD1. This CDR3 spans 15 amino acids. Germline lookup yields CDR1 SQVTM and CDR2 ANQGSEA. Losses at the gene ends were 4 bases for V and 2 bases for J; bases not matched to a gene: 5. The CDR3 sequence: CSVGDRGRVNYGYTF. DNA for the CDR3: TGCAGCGTTGGGGACAGGGGGCGCGTCAACTATGGCTACACCTTC.

The V gene is TRBV5-1, the J gene TRBJ2-7; 11 nucleotides align to TRBD2. The CDR3 consists of 14 residues. V trimming: 5 bases; J trimming: 3 bases; junction bases outside the gene matches: 4. CDR1 and CDR2 (germline): SGHRS, YFSETQ. The CDR3 DNA reads as TGCGCCAGCAGATTGACTAGCGGGAACTACGAGCAGTACTTC. Its protein product is CASRLTSGNYEQYF.

The rearrangement links TRBV29-1 to TRBJ1-2, with TRBD1 as a possible D gene (5 bases). Deletions cut 6 bases from V and 3 bases from J, with 17 bases between. The germline gives CDR1 SQVTM, CDR2 ANQGSEA. This CDR3 has 14 residues. The CDR3 DNA reads as TGCAGCGTAGCCGTCGTCACAGGTTACTATGGCTACACCTTC. Its protein product is CSVAVVTGYYGYTF.

The sample holds a few counts of this clone. The chain recombines TRBV9 with TRBJ1-2, with a possible D match to TRBD1 (6 bases). V was trimmed by 0 bases and J by 3 bases, leaving 18 bases between them. Germline V gene data show CDR1 as SGDLS and CDR2 as YYNGEE. The CDR3 consists of 17 residues. The DNA of the CDR3 is TGTGCCAGCAGCGTAGGAGCATCATCACAGGGACACTATGGCTACACCTTC. It specifies CASSVGASSQGHYGYTF.

This clone showed up just a few times. The rearrangement uses TRBV28 and TRBJ2-1, with a tentative D call TRBD2 (6 bases). V lost 7 bases, J lost 11 bases, and 21 bases lay in between. The CDR3 is 14 amino acids. The germline V gene encodes CDR1 MDHEN and CDR2 SYDVKM. CDR3 coding DNA: TGTGCCAGCACCCTTAATGGGGCGGGGTTGAAGCAGTTCTTC. Protein: CASTLNGAGLKQFF.

V is TRBV29-1 and J is TRBJ1-2, with 9 bases matching TRBD1. The CDR3 covers 13 residues. V trimming: 7 bases; J trimming: 2 bases; junction bases outside the gene matches: 5. CDR1 is SQVTM, CDR2 ANQGSEA, per germline. CDR3 in DNA: TGCAGCGGCTCGGACAGGGGAAACTATGGCTACACCTTC. It yields the protein CSGSDRGNYGYTF.

The chain has TRBV5-5 and TRBJ2-7; 8 nucleotides align to TRBD1. The CDR3 has 13 residues. The junction had 2 bases not matched to a gene; V was cut back by 3 bases and J by 3 bases. Looked up from germline, CDR1 is SGHKS and CDR2 is YYEKEE (reference sequence). Here the CDR3 reads CASSYGQGYEQYF. As DNA, the CDR3 is TGTGCCAGCAGCTATGGACAGGGCTACGAGCAGTACTTC. The whole variable domain, filled in from reference TRBV5-5 and TRBJ2-7, reads DAGVTQSPTHLIKTRGQQVTLRCSPISGHKSVSWYQQVLGQGPQFIFQYYEKEERGRGNFPDRFSARQFPNYSSELNVNALLLGDSALYLCASSYGQGYEQYFGPGTRLTVT.

The sample holds a few counts of this clone. This rearrangement joins TRBV6-6 to TRBJ1-5, with D possibly TRBD1 on 5 matching bases. The CDR3 covers 14 residues. V lost 7 bases and J 3 bases, leaving 13 bases between the germline ends. Germline CDR1 and CDR2: MNHNY and SVGAGI (reference sequence). The CDR3 DNA reads TGTGCCAGCACCTCGGGACTTAACAATCAGCCCCAGCATTTT. This gives the protein CASTSGLNNQPQHF.

The table lists this clone with many counts. The rearrangement joins TRBV28 to TRBJ2-1; possible D gene TRBD2, 6 bases. V lost 6 bases and J 9 bases, leaving 15 bases between the germline ends. The germline gives CDR1 MDHEN, CDR2 SYDVKM. CDR3 size: 13 residues. As DNA, the CDR3 is TGTGCCAGCAGGGACTACGCTCTGGGTGAGCAGTTCTTC. Translated: CASRDYALGEQFF.

The chain has TRBV28 and TRBJ2-7; D is uncertain. Germline-derived CDR1 and CDR2 are MDHEN and SYDVKM. Deletions cut 2 bases from V and 4 bases from J, with 3 bases between. CDR3 length: 11 residues. The CDR3 spells CASSLQYEQYF. DNA of the CDR3: TGTGCCAGCAGTTTACAGTACGAGCAGTACTTC.

This clone appeared a few times. The rearrangement links TRBV2 to TRBJ2-7; the D is unclear. Germline V gene data show CDR1 as SNHLY and CDR2 as FYNNEI. This CDR3 contains 14 residues. Between the trimmed V and J ends, which lost 6 bases and 5 bases, there was a span of 17 bases. CDR3 region: CASRARRQGNEQYF. In nucleotides, the CDR3 is TGTGCCAGCAGAGCTAGGCGCCAAGGGAACGAGCAGTACTTC.

This clone was seen a few times. The V call is TRBV29-1, the J call TRBJ2-5; D perhaps matches TRBD2 (5 bases). Per germline, CDR1 SQVTM and CDR2 ANQGSEA. This CDR3 has 14 amino acids. V was pared by 0 bases and J by 7 bases, with 15 bases between. Here the CDR3 reads CSVEESRLGRTQYF. The CDR3 region has the DNA TGCAGCGTTGAAGAGAGCAGGTTGGGGAGGACCCAGTACTTC.

The chain recombines TRBV25-1 with TRBJ2-5; 7 bases match TRBD1. The CDR3 extends over 17 amino acids. The V gene end was trimmed by 4 bases and the J gene end by 2 bases; junction bases not matched to a gene: 13. Germline V gene data show CDR1 as MGHDK and CDR2 as SYGVNS. The CDR3 DNA follows: TGTGCCAGCAGTGTGTCGTTATTAGGGACAGTGCAAGAGACCCAGTACTTC. Translation: CASSVSLLGTVQETQYF.

The sample holds a few counts of this clone. The chain couples TRBV5-1 to TRBJ2-1; the D gene could be TRBD1 or TRBD2 (6 bases each). The CDR3 sequence is 14 residues long. The germline V and J ends were trimmed by 0 bases and 6 bases, with 10 bases remaining between them. Germline CDR1 reads SGHRS; CDR2 reads YFSETQ. The CDR3 loop is CASSLAKGGNEQFF. As DNA, the CDR3 is TGCGCCAGCAGCTTGGCCAAGGGGGGCAATGAGCAGTTCTTC. Full variable domain (rest looked up from reference TRBV5-1 and TRBJ2-1): KAGVTQTPRYLIKTRGQQVTLSCSPISGHRSVSWYQQTPGQGLQFLFEYFSETQRNKGNFPGRFSGRQFSNSRSEMNVSTLELGDSALYLCASSLAKGGNEQFFGPGTRLTVL.

This clone showed up just a few times. This sequence joins TRBV7-2 and TRBJ2-2; D is possibly TRBD2 (6 bases). The V and J ends lost 4 bases and 12 bases respectively, with 15 bases between them. This CDR3 contains 13 residues. Germline loops: CDR1 SGHTA, CDR2 FQGNSA. CDR3 sequence: CASSSTPGLQLFF. The CDR3 DNA is TGTGCCAGCAGCTCGACGCCGGGACTCCAGCTGTTTTTT. Complete variable domain (other parts from reference TRBV7-2 and TRBJ2-2): GAGVSQSPSNKVTEKGKDVELRCDPISGHTALYWYRQSLGQGLEFLIYFQGNSAPDKSGLPSDRFSAERTGGSVSTLTIQRTQQEDSAVYLCASSSTPGLQLFFGEGSRLTVL.

This clone has a handful of counts. The chain is built from TRBV25-1 and TRBJ1-5, with TRBD1 as a possible D gene (5 bases). This CDR3 comprises 14 residues. Trimming pared 5 bases from V and 4 bases from J, leaving 12 bases between. CDR1 is MGHDK and CDR2 is SYGVNS in the germline V gene. The CDR3 sequence is CASSRPGGNQPQHF. Here the CDR3 DNA reads TGTGCCAGCAGTCGGCCCGGGGGGAATCAGCCCCAGCATTTT.

This clone occurred a few times. The chain couples TRBV29-1 to TRBJ2-7, with D unclear. Germline CDR1 SQVTM, CDR2 ANQGSEA. The length of the CDR3 is 11 residues. The V and J ends lost 0 bases and 9 bases respectively, with 9 bases between them. The CDR3 region has the DNA TGCAGCGTTGAAGATACCCGGGCGCAGTACTTC. This encodes CSVEDTRAQYF.

The sample holds many counts of this clone. The V gene is TRBV4-1, the J gene TRBJ2-7; unclear D gene. Germline V CDR1 and CDR2: MGHRA, YSYEKL. Trimming took 1 base from V and 3 from J, leaving 7 bases between them. The CDR3 consists of 13 residues. CDR3 nucleotides: TGCGCCAGCAGCCAAGTTACTTACTACGAGCAGTACTTC. It yields the protein CASSQVTYYEQYF.

The rearrangement links TRBV9 to TRBJ2-1; D uncertain. Trimming shortened V by 2 bases and J by 5 bases, and 11 bases separated the two germline ends. There are 14 residues in the CDR3. Germline V gene lookup returns CDR1 SGDLS and CDR2 YYNGEE. The CDR3 DNA reads as TGTGCCAGCAGCGTCTACTACAGAAACAATGAGCAGTTCTTC. Translation gives CASSVYYRNNEQFF.

CDR3 bases: TGTGCCAGCAGCGACGGGACAGGGGCTCGGGATACGCAGTATTTT. Translation: CASSDGTGARDTQYF. The chain combines TRBV9 with TRBJ2-3; TRBD1 matches 10 bases. The CDR3 spans 15 residues. The germline CDR1 and CDR2 sequences are SGDLS and YYNGEE. V shed 3 bases and J 6 bases; nucleotides not matched to a gene: 7.

This chain connects TRBV2 to TRBJ2-6, with TRBD1 as a possible D gene (6 bases). CDR3 length: 13 amino acids. The germline V gene encodes CDR1 SNHLY and CDR2 FYNNEI. V shed 10 bases and J shed 4 bases, with 11 bases lying between them. The chain's CDR3 is CANRASGANVLTF. The CDR3 DNA follows: TGTGCCAACAGGGCGTCCGGGGCCAACGTCCTGACTTTC. Drawing the rest from reference TRBV2 and TRBJ2-6, the complete variable domain is EPEVTQTPSHQVTQMGQEVILRCVPISNHLYFYWYRQILGQKVEFLVSFYNNEISEKSEIFDDQFSVERPDGSNFTLKIRSTKLEDSAMYFCANRASGANVLTFGAGSRLTVL.